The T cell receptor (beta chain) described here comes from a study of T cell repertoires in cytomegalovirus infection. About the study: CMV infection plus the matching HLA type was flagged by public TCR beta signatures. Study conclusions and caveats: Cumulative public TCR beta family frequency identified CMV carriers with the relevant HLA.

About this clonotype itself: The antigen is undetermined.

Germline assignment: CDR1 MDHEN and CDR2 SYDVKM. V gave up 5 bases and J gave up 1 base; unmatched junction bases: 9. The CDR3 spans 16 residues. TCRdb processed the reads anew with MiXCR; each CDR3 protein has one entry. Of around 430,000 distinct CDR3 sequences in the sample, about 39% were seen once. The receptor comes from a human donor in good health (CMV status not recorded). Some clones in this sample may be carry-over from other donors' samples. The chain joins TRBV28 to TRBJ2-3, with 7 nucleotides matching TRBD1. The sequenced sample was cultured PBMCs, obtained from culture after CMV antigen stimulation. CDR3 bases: TGTGCCAGCAGTGAGAACAGGGGACCGGGCACAGATACGCAGTATTTT. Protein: CASSENRGPGTDTQYF.